This TCR beta chain comes out of a study of control samples from healthy donors and cancer patients. Germline-derived CDR1 and CDR2 are SGHRS and YFSETQ. The germline V and J ends were trimmed by 0 bases and 5 bases, with 11 bases remaining between them. The CDR3 totals 14 residues. TCRdb's table, derived via immunoSEQ multiplex PCR, lists solely in-frame clones and lacks some. Of 100,000 to 150,000 clones listed, less than 95% are singletons. Sequenced material: blood. The sequence was collected from a man between 18 and 35 years old in good health. The genes are TRBV5-1 and TRBJ1-1; possibly TRBD1 for D (5 bases). The CDR3 loop is CASSLGAGPTEAFF. The CDR3 DNA follows: TGCGCCAGCAGCTTGGGGGCAGGGCCAACTGAAGCTTTCTTT.